This T cell receptor beta chain was sequenced in a study of T-cell memory formation after mild COVID-19. MiXCR, run by TCRdb on the 5' RACE reads, gives a single entry per CDR3 protein. The sample contains about 90,000 distinct CDR3 sequences, approximately 16% of which appear only once. This clonotype was counted many times. Germline trimming cut 2 bases from V and 9 bases from J; bases unmatched to any gene: 12. The CDR3 has 15 residues. Looked up from germline, CDR1 is LGHNT and CDR2 is FRNRAP. The chain uses TRBV12-5 and TRBJ2-7, with 8 bases identical to TRBD1. Sequencing was carried out using PBMCs or a T cell subset sorted from them (not recorded which). The source of this sequence is a man aged 18 to 35 who had mild COVID-19 (a few samples of this study predate the infection). Cell type and time point are not known. For the CDR3, the DNA is TGTGCTAGTGGTTTGTCGGCGGACAGGGCTTTCGGGCAGTACTTC. Its translation: CASGLSADRAFGQYF.